These 3 T cell receptor beta chains were all obtained from the same sample, sequenced in a study of T cell responses to AZD1222 COVID-19 vaccine. Libraries were prepared by immunoSEQ multiplex PCR; TCRdb keeps only in-frame clonotypes and omits some of them. The table includes about 150,000 clones, 70% to 90% detected once. The sequenced sample was peripheral blood, obtained on day 0 of AZD1222 vaccination. The source of these receptors is an adult in good health.

The gene calls are TRBV5-4 and TRBJ1-1; D is unclear. The CDR3 loop spans 12 amino acids. CDR1 and CDR2 (germline): SGHNT, YYREEE (reference sequence). V was trimmed by 1 base and J by 7 bases, leaving 8 bases between them. The CDR3 loop reads CASSLIGSEAFF. The CDR3 nucleotides are TGTGCCAGCAGCTTGATAGGCAGTGAAGCTTTCTTT.

This clone was detected a few times. This chain joins TRBV11-2 and TRBJ2-3; D is tentatively TRBD1 or TRBD2 (5 bases each). This CDR3 spans 15 amino acids. V lost 4 bases and J lost 6, with 17 bases in between. Germline V lookup: CDR1 SGHAT, CDR2 FQNNGV. The CDR3 reads CASSSPGTPGDTQYF. CDR3 coding DNA: TGTGCCAGCAGCTCCCCCGGGACCCCGGGGGATACGCAGTATTTT.

The chain combines TRBV9 with TRBJ2-2, with 10 positions matching TRBD2. The CDR3 contains 15 residues. Trimming at V came to 0 bases and at J to 7 bases, leaving 3 bases not matched to a gene. Germline assignment: CDR1 SGDLS and CDR2 YYNGEE. The CDR3 is CASSVGASGSGELFF. The CDR3 bases are TGTGCCAGCAGCGTAGGTGCTAGCGGGAGCGGGGAGCTGTTTTTT.